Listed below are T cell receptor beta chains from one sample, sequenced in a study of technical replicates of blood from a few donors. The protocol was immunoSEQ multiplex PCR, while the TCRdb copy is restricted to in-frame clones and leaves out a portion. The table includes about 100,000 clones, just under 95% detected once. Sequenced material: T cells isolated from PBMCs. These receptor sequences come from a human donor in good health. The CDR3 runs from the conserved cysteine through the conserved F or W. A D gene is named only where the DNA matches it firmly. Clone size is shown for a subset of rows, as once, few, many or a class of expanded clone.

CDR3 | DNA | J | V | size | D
CASSPYRSNEQFF | TGTGCCAGCAGCCCCTACAGGTCCAATGAGCAGTTCTTC | TRBJ2-1 | TRBV7-9 | NA | NA
CAISERDSGDTIYF | TGTGCCATCAGTGAGAGGGACAGTGGAGACACCATATATTTT | TRBJ1-3 | TRBV10-3 | NA | TRBD1
CASSSLSSTDTQYF | TGTGCCAGCAGTTCCCTCTCTAGCACAGATACGCAGTATTTT | TRBJ2-3 | TRBV6-6 | NA | NA
CASSWGGPMNTEAFF | TGCGCCAGCAGCTGGGGGGGACCGATGAACACTGAAGCTTTCTTT | TRBJ1-1 | TRBV5-1 | NA | NA
CASSPLSGIRGELFF | TGTGCCAGCAGCCCTCTCTCGGGTATTCGCGGGGAGCTGTTTTTT | TRBJ2-2 | TRBV5-4 | NA | NA
CASSGQGAYNEQFF | TGTGCCAGCAGCGGACAGGGGGCCTACAATGAGCAGTTCTTC | TRBJ2-1 | TRBV7-6 | NA | TRBD1
CASSPRGEAGGEAFF | TGTGCCAGCAGCCCCAGGGGGGAGGCGGGTGGGGAAGCTTTCTTT | TRBJ1-1 | TRBV9 | NA | TRBD1
CASSQETQGGGPQHF | TGCGCCAGCAGCCAAGAAACGCAGGGAGGAGGGCCCCAGCATTTT | TRBJ1-5 | TRBV4-1 | NA | NA
CATSRDRSGFADTQYF | TGTGCCACCAGCAGAGATAGATCAGGGTTTGCAGATACGCAGTATTTT | TRBJ2-3 | TRBV15 | NA | NA
CASSLLGQGAWNEQFF | TGTGCCAGCAGCTTATTGGGCCAGGGGGCTTGGAATGAGCAGTTCTTC | TRBJ2-1 | TRBV7-9 | NA | TRBD1
CTIRPGGTTYEQYF | TGTACCATCAGACCAGGGGGTACTACCTACGAGCAGTACTTC | TRBJ2-7 | TRBV10-3 | NA | TRBD1
CASSLQPTRYTEAFF | TGTGCCAGCAGCCTTCAACCGACCAGGTACACTGAAGCTTTCTTT | TRBJ1-1 | TRBV14 | NA | NA
CASNRQGSYEQYF | TGTGCCAGCAATCGACAGGGGAGCTACGAGCAGTACTTC | TRBJ2-7 | TRBV11-3 | NA | TRBD1
CASSQDRGQPQHF | TGCGCCAGCAGCCAAGATAGAGGTCAGCCCCAGCATTTT | TRBJ1-5 | TRBV4-1 | NA | NA
CASSPRRDMNTEAFF | TGTGCCAGCAGCCCCCGCAGGGATATGAACACTGAAGCTTTCTTT | TRBJ1-1 | TRBV11-2 | NA | NA
CASSLGLWGSYEQYF | TGCGCCAGCAGCCTCGGACTTTGGGGCTCCTACGAGCAGTACTTC | TRBJ2-7 | TRBV4-1 | once | NA
CASTPGQGADTQYF | TGCGCCAGCACCCCGGGACAGGGGGCAGATACGCAGTATTTT | TRBJ2-3 | TRBV4-1 | NA | TRBD1
CASSLQVGGPYGYTF | TGTGCCAGCAGCTTGCAGGTGGGGGGGCCCTATGGCTACACCTTC | TRBJ1-2 | TRBV5-6 | NA | NA
CATYRGRYEQYF | TGTGCCACTTACAGGGGGCGGTACGAGCAGTACTTC | TRBJ2-7 | TRBV6-1 | NA | TRBD1
CASSLIGPGELFF | TGTGCCAGCAGCTTGATTGGGCCCGGGGAGCTGTTTTTT | TRBJ2-2 | TRBV5-6 | NA | NA
CASSVLTEYGFSPLHF | TGTGCCAGCAGCGTATTGACAGAGTATGGGTTCTCACCCCTCCACTTT | TRBJ1-6 | TRBV9 | NA | NA
CASSEQPTYNEQFF | TGCGCCAGCAGTGAACAGCCTACCTACAATGAGCAGTTCTTC | TRBJ2-1 | TRBV10-1 | NA | NA
CASSLLVSYEQYF | TGTGCCAGCAGTTTACTTGTATCCTACGAGCAGTACTTC | TRBJ2-7 | TRBV27 | NA | NA
CAWSVGGWNEQFF | TGTGCCTGGAGTGTAGGGGGTTGGAATGAGCAGTTCTTC | TRBJ2-1 | TRBV30 | NA | NA
CASRWTGSAEKLFF | TGTGCCAGCAGGTGGACAGGCTCAGCCGAAAAACTGTTTTTT | TRBJ1-4 | TRBV6-6 | NA | TRBD1
CASSHPVRRQGNEKLFF | TGCGCCAGCAGCCATCCTGTAAGAAGACAGGGGAACGAAAAACTGTTTTTT | TRBJ1-4 | TRBV4-1 | NA | TRBD1
CASSPTPTGYNEQFF | TGCGCCAGCAGCCCGACTCCCACCGGGTACAATGAGCAGTTCTTC | TRBJ2-1 | TRBV4-1 | NA | NA
CAISAPRFYEQYF | TGTGCCATCAGTGCGCCGAGATTCTACGAGCAGTACTTC | TRBJ2-7 | TRBV10-3 | NA | NA
CASSFEQGPTEAFF | TGTGCCAGTAGTTTCGAACAGGGGCCAACTGAAGCTTTCTTT | TRBJ1-1 | TRBV19 | NA | TRBD1
CASSSGAYEQYF | TGCGCCAGCAGCTCCGGAGCCTACGAGCAGTACTTC | TRBJ2-7 | TRBV5-1 | NA | NA
CASSSGAGMGTDTQYF | TGCGCCAGCAGCTCCGGAGCGGGAATGGGCACAGATACGCAGTATTTT | TRBJ2-3 | TRBV5-1 | NA | TRBD2
CASSSHGGMGTEAFF | TGTGCCAGCAGCTCCCACGGGGGGATGGGAACTGAAGCTTTCTTT | TRBJ1-1 | TRBV7-6 | NA | NA
CASSIVGGSYEQYF | TGTGCCAGTAGTATAGTGGGGGGATCCTACGAGCAGTACTTC | TRBJ2-7 | TRBV19 | NA | NA
CASSYSGNTIYF | TGTGCCAGCAGCTATTCTGGAAACACCATATATTTT | TRBJ1-3 | TRBV6-1 | NA | NA
CASSLVDSLELFF | TGTGCCAGCAGCTTAGTGGACAGCCTGGAGCTGTTTTTT | TRBJ2-2 | TRBV11-2 | NA | NA
CASSQDTGKAFF | TGTGCCAGCAGCCAAGACACAGGGAAAGCTTTCTTT | TRBJ1-1 | TRBV4-2 | few | NA
CASSQLTGTSVRIEKLFF | TGCGCCAGCAGCCAACTTACAGGGACCTCAGTCAGGATTGAAAAACTGTTTTTT | TRBJ1-4 | TRBV4-1 | NA | NA
CASSEFLVERELFF | TGCGCCAGCAGTGAGTTTCTAGTGGAGCGGGAGCTGTTTTTT | TRBJ2-2 | TRBV10-2 | NA | NA
CASSQSDSLYGYTF | TGTGCCAGCAGTCAGTCGGACAGCCTCTATGGCTACACCTTC | TRBJ1-2 | TRBV6-5 | once | NA
CASRSGPRGGNEQFF | TGTGCCAGCAGATCCGGGCCCCGGGGAGGCAATGAGCAGTTCTTC | TRBJ2-1 | TRBV6-4 | NA | NA
CASSDRGPRLTHTGELFF | TGTGCCAGTAGTGACAGGGGGCCCCGACTTACCCACACCGGGGAGCTGTTTTTT | TRBJ2-2 | TRBV19 | NA | TRBD1
CASGKSNTGELFF | TGTGCGTCAGGGAAATCGAACACCGGGGAGCTGTTTTTT | TRBJ2-2 | TRBV2 | NA | NA
CASSVTSGSKADTQYF | TGTGCCAGCAGCGTGACTAGCGGGAGTAAAGCAGATACGCAGTATTTT | TRBJ2-3 | TRBV9 | NA | TRBD2
CASSQGVGANYGYTF | TGCGCCAGCAGCCAAGGTGTAGGGGCTAACTATGGCTACACCTTC | TRBJ1-2 | TRBV4-1 | NA | NA
CASSPGLEQFF | TGTGCCAGCAGTCCGGGACTTGAGCAGTTCTTC | TRBJ2-1 | TRBV6-5 | NA | NA
CASSRSSGDNEQFF | TGTGCCAGCAGTAGGTCTAGCGGAGACAATGAGCAGTTCTTC | TRBJ2-1 | TRBV7-2 | NA | TRBD2
CASSPGQGREAFF | TGTGCCAGCAGCCCGGGACAGGGGCGGGAGGCTTTCTTT | TRBJ1-1 | TRBV7-9 | once | TRBD1
CASSQFRDSGPWGEQYF | TGTGCCAGCTCACAGTTTCGGGACTCCGGACCTTGGGGCGAGCAGTACTTC | TRBJ2-7 | TRBV18 | NA | NA
CASSQDGRYEQYF | TGCGCCAGCAGCCAAGATGGTCGGTACGAGCAGTACTTC | TRBJ2-7 | TRBV4-1 | NA | NA